The rows below give T cell receptor beta chains drawn from one sample of a study of blood T cell repertoires in COVID-19. Libraries were prepared by immunoSEQ multiplex PCR; TCRdb keeps only in-frame clonotypes and omits some of them. The sample holds 100,000 to 150,000 clones, approximately 86% seen once. The specimen was PBMCs or T cells enriched from blood (not recorded which). These receptors all stem from a woman in her 50s who had recovered from COVID-19. CDR3s include the opening cysteine and the closing phenylalanine or tryptophan. The D gene is left open where the match is weak. Rows give clone size only sometimes, using once, few, many, or a class for an expanded clone.

D,V,J,length,size,CDR3,DNA
TRBD1,TRBV27,TRBJ2-5,15,once,CASSPWGTVRETQYF,TGTGCCAGCAGCCCTTGGGGGACAGTCCGAGAGACCCAGTACTTC
TRBD1,TRBV2,TRBJ2-7,15,NA,CASSPDRAGLYEQYF,TGTGCCAGCAGTCCGGACAGGGCGGGGTTGTACGAGCAGTACTTC
NA,TRBV20-1,TRBJ2-3,14,few,CSASQGGAGDTQYF,TGCAGTGCTAGTCAGGGGGGTGCGGGGGATACGCAGTATTTT
TRBD1,TRBV7-6,TRBJ2-7,14,NA,CASSFGQGTDEQYF,TGTGCCAGCAGCTTCGGACAGGGTACCGACGAGCAGTACTTC
NA,TRBV4-1,TRBJ1-5,16,NA,CASSQDSVFSNQPQHF,TGCGCCAGCAGCCAAGACAGTGTGTTTAGCAATCAGCCCCAGCATTTT
NA,TRBV5-1,TRBJ2-1,16,NA,CASSRTGRAGLNEQFF,TGCGCCAGCAGCCGAACGGGTAGGGCGGGGTTGAATGAGCAGTTCTTC
NA,TRBV9,TRBJ1-5,14,NA,CASSHGGGNQPQHF,TGTGCCAGCAGCCACGGGGGTGGCAATCAGCCCCAGCATTTT
TRBD2,TRBV6-5,TRBJ2-7,14,NA,CASTLTSGSYEQYF,TGTGCCAGCACTTTGACTAGCGGCTCCTACGAGCAGTACTTC
NA,TRBV14,TRBJ2-7,15,NA,CASSALQGIPYEQYF,TGTGCCAGCAGCGCACTGCAGGGGATCCCCTACGAGCAGTACTTC
NA,TRBV19,TRBJ2-5,13,NA,CASSIVSGETQYF,TGTGCCAGTAGTATAGTGAGCGGAGAGACCCAGTACTTC
NA,TRBV5-6,TRBJ1-4,15,NA,CASSLAAREGEKLFF,TGTGCCAGCAGCTTGGCGGCCAGGGAGGGTGAAAAACTGTTTTTT
TRBD1,TRBV5-1,TRBJ2-3,14,NA,CASSYQGAIDTQYF,TGCGCCAGCAGCTACCAGGGGGCAATAGATACGCAGTATTTT
TRBD1,TRBV2,TRBJ1-4,17,NA,CASSEGPGQGFGEKLFF,TGTGCCAGCAGTGAAGGACCGGGACAGGGTTTCGGGGAAAAACTGTTTTTT
TRBD2,TRBV4-3,TRBJ2-2,16,NA,CASSQVPGGRDGELFF,TGCGCCAGCAGCCAAGTTCCGGGGGGGCGAGACGGGGAGCTGTTTTTT
TRBD2,TRBV3-1/TRBV3-2,TRBJ2-1,16,NA,CASSQVGLAGLNEQFF,TGTGCCAGCAGCCAAGTGGGGCTAGCGGGCCTTAATGAGCAGTTCTTC
TRBD1,TRBV7-9,TRBJ1-2,15,NA,CASSLVSGQGYGYTF,TGTGCCAGCAGCTTAGTGTCGGGACAGGGTTATGGCTACACCTTC
NA,TRBV5-1,TRBJ1-4,17,NA,CASSLAFGVGINEKLFF,TGCGCCAGCAGCTTGGCTTTCGGGGTAGGGATTAATGAAAAACTGTTTTTT
TRBD1,TRBV10-1,TRBJ2-1,15,NA,CASSESRQGPNEQFF,TGCGCCAGCAGTGAGTCGAGACAGGGTCCTAATGAGCAGTTCTTC
TRBD1,TRBV6-5,TRBJ2-2,15,NA,CASSYDRVRTGELFF,TGTGCCAGCAGTTACGACAGGGTGAGGACCGGGGAGCTGTTTTTT
NA,TRBV5-8,TRBJ2-7,16,NA,CASSLLLAEGSYEQYF,TGTGCCAGCAGCTTGCTTTTGGCGGAGGGCTCCTACGAGCAGTACTTC
TRBD1,TRBV6-2/TRBV6-3,TRBJ1-2,12,NA,CASSGTGYGYTF,TGTGCCAGCAGTGGGACAGGCTATGGCTACACCTTC
TRBD2,TRBV10-3,TRBJ2-2,19,NA,CAISRPPGLAGPNTGELFF,TGTGCCATCAGTAGACCTCCGGGACTAGCGGGGCCGAACACCGGGGAGCTGTTTTTT
NA,TRBV7-9,TRBJ1-6,16,NA,CASSLTGPLGNSPLHF,TGTGCCAGCAGCTTGACAGGCCCCTTGGGAAATTCACCCCTCCACTTT
TRBD1,TRBV9,TRBJ1-6,16,NA,CASSAGQGGLNSPLHF,TGTGCCAGCAGTGCGGGACAGGGAGGTTTGAATTCACCCCTCCACTTT
NA,TRBV13,TRBJ1-5,16,NA,CASSLGGRDWAQPQHF,TGTGCCAGCAGCTTAGGTGGCAGGGATTGGGCTCAGCCCCAGCATTTT
NA,TRBV9,TRBJ1-1,13,NA,CASSVGGSTEAFF,TGTGCCAGCAGCGTAGGAGGGTCCACTGAAGCTTTCTTT
NA,TRBV7-8,TRBJ1-1,14,NA,CASSLRRLNTEAFF,TGTGCCAGCAGCTTACGCAGGTTGAACACTGAAGCTTTCTTT
TRBD2,TRBV9,TRBJ2-5,16,NA,CASSGMGGTRQETQYF,TGTGCCAGCAGCGGGATGGGGGGGACGAGGCAAGAGACCCAGTACTTC
TRBD2,TRBV7-9,TRBJ2-1,14,NA,CASSSLAGPNEQFF,TGTGCCAGCAGCTCCCTAGCGGGCCCCAATGAGCAGTTCTTC
TRBD1,TRBV5-1,TRBJ2-1,13,NA,CASSSQGEGEQFF,TGCGCCAGCAGCTCACAGGGGGAAGGTGAGCAGTTCTTC
NA,TRBV10-3,TRBJ1-6,18,NA,CAISEHPLGGLGNSPLHF,TGTGCCATCAGTGAGCACCCCTTGGGGGGGCTCGGGAATTCACCCCTCCACTTT
TRBD1,TRBV27,TRBJ2-1,13,once,CASSFQGGDEQFF,TGTGCCAGCAGTTTTCAAGGGGGCGATGAGCAGTTCTTC
NA,TRBV5-1,TRBJ2-7,14,once,CASSLLSEIDEQYF,TGCGCCAGCAGCTTGTTGTCCGAGATTGACGAGCAGTACTTC
TRBD2,TRBV6-1,TRBJ2-1,16,NA,CASSVGAGGVYNEQFF,TGTGCCAGCAGTGTGGGAGCGGGGGGTGTGTACAATGAGCAGTTCTTC
TRBD2,TRBV7-9,TRBJ2-1,19,NA,CASSSRELAGRTSYNEQFF,TGTGCCAGCAGCTCCCGGGAACTAGCGGGGAGAACCTCCTACAATGAGCAGTTCTTC
NA,TRBV9,TRBJ2-7,14,NA,CASSVGDTTGEQYF,TGTGCCAGCAGCGTAGGGGACACCACGGGCGAGCAGTACTTC
NA,TRBV19,TRBJ1-1,12,NA,CASSSYNTEAFF,TGTGCCAGTAGTAGCTATAACACTGAAGCTTTCTTT
NA,TRBV5-1,TRBJ2-7,16,NA,CASSLAGTGETYEQYF,TGCGCCAGCAGCTTGGCAGGGACGGGGGAAACCTACGAGCAGTACTTC
NA,TRBV6-5,TRBJ2-2,12,once,CASRLVPGELFF,TGTGCCAGCAGACTAGTCCCCGGGGAGCTGTTTTTT
TRBD2,TRBV7-9,TRBJ2-1,14,NA,CASSSDGGRGEQFF,TGTGCCAGCAGTTCCGATGGGGGGAGGGGAGAGCAGTTCTTC
NA,TRBV7-2,TRBJ2-7,16,NA,CATGLGGGLSSYEQYF,TGTGCCACCGGACTGGGAGGGGGACTTAGCTCCTACGAGCAGTACTTC
NA,TRBV5-1,TRBJ2-1,12,NA,CASSQRGNEQFF,TGCGCCAGCAGCCAGAGGGGGAATGAGCAGTTCTTC
NA,TRBV18,TRBJ2-2,16,NA,CASSPRQDIGTGELFF,TGTGCCAGCTCACCACGGCAGGACATTGGCACCGGGGAGCTGTTTTTT
NA,TRBV2,TRBJ2-3,15,NA,CASRTRGAGEDTQYF,TGTGCCAGCAGGACCAGGGGCGCGGGAGAAGATACGCAGTATTTT
TRBD2,TRBV18,TRBJ2-2,16,NA,CASSPRGLATTGELFF,TGTGCCAGCTCACCCCGGGGACTAGCGACTACCGGGGAGCTGTTTTTT
NA,TRBV6-5,TRBJ2-7,14,once,CASPHKQDTYEQYF,TGTGCCAGCCCCCATAAACAGGATACCTACGAGCAGTACTTC
NA,TRBV7-2,TRBJ1-4,16,NA,CASSLDGALANEKLFF,TGTGCCAGCAGCTTAGATGGGGCTCTGGCTAATGAAAAACTGTTTTTT
NA,TRBV3-1/TRBV3-2,TRBJ1-1,13,few,CASTQRGYTEAFF,TGTGCCAGCACCCAGCGGGGGTACACTGAAGCTTTCTTT
NA,TRBV5-1,TRBJ2-7,12,NA,CASSLGRDEQYF,TGCGCCAGCAGCTTGGGGAGGGACGAGCAGTACTTC
NA,TRBV12-3/TRBV12-4,TRBJ1-2,13,NA,CASTLRLIYGYTF,TGTGCCAGCACCCTCAGGCTGATCTATGGCTACACCTTC
NA,TRBV7-9,TRBJ1-6,15,NA,CASSLARGNNSPLHF,TGTGCCAGCAGCTTAGCGCGGGGTAATAATTCACCCCTCCACTTT